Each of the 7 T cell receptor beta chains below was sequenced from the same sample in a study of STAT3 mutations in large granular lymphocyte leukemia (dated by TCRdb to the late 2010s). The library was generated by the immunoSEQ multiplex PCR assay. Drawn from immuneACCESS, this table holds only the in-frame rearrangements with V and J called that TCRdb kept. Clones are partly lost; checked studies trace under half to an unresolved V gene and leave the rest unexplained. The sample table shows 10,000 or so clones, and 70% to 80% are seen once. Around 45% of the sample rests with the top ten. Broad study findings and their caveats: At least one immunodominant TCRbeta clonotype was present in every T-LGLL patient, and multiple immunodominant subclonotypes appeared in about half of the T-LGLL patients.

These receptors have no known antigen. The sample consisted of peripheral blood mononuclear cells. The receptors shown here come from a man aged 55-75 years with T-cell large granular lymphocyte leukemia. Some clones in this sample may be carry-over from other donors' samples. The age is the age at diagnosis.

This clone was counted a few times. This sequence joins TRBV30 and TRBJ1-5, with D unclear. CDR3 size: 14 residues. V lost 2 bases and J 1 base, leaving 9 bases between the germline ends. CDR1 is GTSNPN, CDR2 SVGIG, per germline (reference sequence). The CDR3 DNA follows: TGTGCCTGGAGTAGGAGCGGGAGCAATCAGCCCCAGCATTTT. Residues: CAWSRSGSNQPQHF.

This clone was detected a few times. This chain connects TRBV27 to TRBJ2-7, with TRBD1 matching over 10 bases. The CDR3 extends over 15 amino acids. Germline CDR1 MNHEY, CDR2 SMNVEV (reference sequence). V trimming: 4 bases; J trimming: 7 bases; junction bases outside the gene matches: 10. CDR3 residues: CASSSSGTGAWEQYF. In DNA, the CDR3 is TGTGCCAGCAGTTCCTCTGGGACAGGGGCCTGGGAGCAGTACTTC.

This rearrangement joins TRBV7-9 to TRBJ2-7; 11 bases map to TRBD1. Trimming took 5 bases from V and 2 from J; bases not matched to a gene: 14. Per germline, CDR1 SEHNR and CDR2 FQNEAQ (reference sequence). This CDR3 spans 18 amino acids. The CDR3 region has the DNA TGTGCCAGCAGCCACGGTTTGATCTCGGGACAGGGGGCCTACGAGCAGTACTTC. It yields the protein CASSHGLISGQGAYEQYF.

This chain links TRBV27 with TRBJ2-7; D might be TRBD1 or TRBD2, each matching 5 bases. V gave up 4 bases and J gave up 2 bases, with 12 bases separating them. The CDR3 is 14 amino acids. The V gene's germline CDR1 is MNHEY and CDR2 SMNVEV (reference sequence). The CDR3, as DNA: TGTGCCAGCAGTTCAGAGGGGATACCCTACGAGCAGTACTTC. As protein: CASSSEGIPYEQYF.

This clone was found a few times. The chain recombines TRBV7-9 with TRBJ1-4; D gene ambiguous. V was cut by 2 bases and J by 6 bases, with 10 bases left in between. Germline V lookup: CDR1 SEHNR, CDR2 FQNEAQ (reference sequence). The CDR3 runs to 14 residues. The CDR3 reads CASSLSGIHEKLFF. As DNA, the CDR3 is TGTGCCAGCAGCTTATCCGGGATCCATGAAAAACTGTTTTTT.

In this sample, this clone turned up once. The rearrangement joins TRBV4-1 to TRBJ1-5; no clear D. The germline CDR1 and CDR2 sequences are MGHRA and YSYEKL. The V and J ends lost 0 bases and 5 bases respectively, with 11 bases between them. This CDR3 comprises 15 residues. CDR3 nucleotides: TGCGCCAGCAGCCAAGAAGAGGGTTGGCATCAGCCCCAGCATTTT. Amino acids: CASSQEEGWHQPQHF.

This CDR3 is CASGTGTGRQETQYF. Here the CDR3 DNA reads TGTGCCAGCGGGACCGGGACAGGGCGCCAAGAGACCCAGTACTTC. The chain has TRBV7-6 and TRBJ2-5, with TRBD1 matching over 9 bases. CDR3 length: 15 amino acids. The J segment lost 1 base and the V segment lost 8 bases, leaving 8 bases of the junction unmatched. Germline assignment: CDR1 SGHVS and CDR2 FNYEAQ.